Shown below are 14 T cell receptor beta chains from a single sample sequenced in a study of T cell clonality in common variable immunodeficiency. Study outcomes and limitations: Common variable immunodeficiency TCR beta sequences reportedly had fewer deletions and N-nucleotide insertions.

These TCRs are of unknown antigen specificity. Libraries were prepared by immunoSEQ multiplex PCR; TCRdb keeps only in-frame clonotypes and omits some of them. The repertoire consists of 20,000 or so clones, none detected only once. Sequenced input: peripheral blood mononuclear cells. Receptor source: a human donor with common variable immunodeficiency.

This clone was detected ten times or more. The CDR3 end is not reached by the read, which stops 3 residues before it; the germline J gene fills it in. V usage is TRBV6-1 and J usage is TRBJ2-5; 12 bases match TRBD2. J was trimmed by 5 bases and V by 4 bases; bases with no gene match: 5. The germline CDR1 and CDR2 sequences are MNHNS and SASEGT. The CDR3 length is 15 residues. The CDR3 region is CASSAWTSGMETQYF. The sequenced CDR3 bases are TGTGCCAGCAGTGCCTGGACTAGCGGGATGGAGACC.

This clone was counted between two and nine times. With the read ending 3 residues before the CDR3 end, the germline J gene is used to fill in that end. The chain combines TRBV7-2 with TRBJ1-5, with 8 bases lining up with TRBD1. Trimming at V came to 5 bases and at J to 3 bases, leaving 6 bases not matched to a gene. Germline-derived CDR1 and CDR2 are SGHTA and FQGNSA. CDR3 length: 15 amino acids. Partial CDR3 DNA: TGTGCCAGCAGCGGGCGGACAGGGCACAATCAGCCC. This gives the protein CASSGRTGHNQP. The entire CDR3 reads CASSGRTGHNQPQHF.

This clone was detected ten times or more. The sequenced fragment ends 3 residues before the CDR3 boundary, so the rest is inferred from the germline J gene. The V call is TRBV5-8, the J call TRBJ2-2, with D perhaps TRBD1 (6 bases). Trimming removed 5 bases from V and 1 base from J, with 9 bases in between. Germline V gene data show CDR1 as SGHTS and CDR2 as YDEGEE. CDR3 length: 14 residues. This CDR3 reads CASRKTGNTGELFF. The CDR3 bases that were read are TGTGCCAGCAGAAAGACAGGGAACACCGGGGAG.

This clone came up many times. The CDR3 end falls 3 residues outside the read, so it is completed with the germline J gene. J is TRBJ2-7 and V is TRBV14; D is uncertain. This CDR3 spans 13 amino acids. CDR1 is SGHDN and CDR2 is FVKESK in the germline V gene. The V end lost 4 bases, the J end lost 3 bases, and 10 bases lay between the germline ends. Incomplete CDR3 DNA: TGTGCCAGCAGCCCGGTCCCGGGCTACGAG. This encodes CASSPVPGYE. The full-length CDR3 reads as CASSPVPGYEQYF.

This clone was recorded at least ten times. The DNA ends 3 residues before the CDR3 does, and the rest of the CDR3 is filled in from the germline J gene. The chain couples TRBV18 to TRBJ2-3; 8 bases fit TRBD1. Looked up from germline, CDR1 is KGHSH and CDR2 is LQKENI. J was trimmed by 2 bases and V by 6 bases; bases with no gene match: 10. There are 16 residues in the CDR3. The covered CDR3 bases are TGTGCCAGCTCCCTGCAAAAGACAGGGGTCACAGATACG. It encodes CASSLQKTGVTDT. The whole CDR3 protein is CASSLQKTGVTDTQYF.

This clone is classed as medium-sized. The observed sequence ends 3 residues before the CDR3 terminus, with the missing tail filled in from the germline J gene. V usage is TRBV11-2 and J usage is TRBJ1-1; D is perhaps TRBD1 (5 bases). Trimming took 5 bases from V and 5 from J, leaving 15 bases between them. CDR1 and CDR2 (germline): SGHAT, FQNNGV. CDR3 length: 14 amino acids. The sequenced part of the CDR3 DNA is TGTGCCAGCAGCCCCCCCGTCGGGGGAACTGAA. It is translated as CASSPPVGGTE. The whole CDR3 sequence is CASSPPVGGTEAFF.

This clone turned up a few times. The read ends 3 residues early relative to the CDR3; the germline J gene fills the gap. V usage is TRBV2 and J usage is TRBJ1-1, with D possibly matching TRBD1 (5 bases). Trimming removed 6 bases at V and 1 base at J, with 18 bases between. The CDR3 has 16 residues. CDR1 SNHLY and CDR2 FYNNEI come from the germline V gene. Incomplete CDR3 DNA: TGTGCCAGCAGGGATTATGACAGCTCCTGGAACACTGAA. Translated: CASRDYDSSWNTE. The whole CDR3 protein reads CASRDYDSSWNTEAFF.

This clone was recorded at least ten times. The read terminates 3 residues before the CDR3 end, so the remaining end is supplied by the germline J gene. This chain connects TRBV6-1 to TRBJ2-2; D perhaps matches TRBD2 (7 bases). V was cut by 3 bases and J by 7 bases, with 15 bases left in between. Germline values: CDR1 MNHNS, CDR2 SASEGT. The CDR3 length is 15 residues. CDR3: CASSDMGGRRGELFF. The CDR3 bases that were read are TGTGCCAGCAGTGATATGGGGGGGCGCCGCGGGGAG.

The table lists this clone with many counts. The CDR3 is cut off 3 residues early in the read; its end comes from the germline J gene. The genes are TRBV7-6 and TRBJ1-1; perhaps TRBD1 as D (5 bases). CDR3 length: 15 amino acids. Trimming shortened V by 2 bases and J by 6 bases, and 16 bases separated the two germline ends. Germline V gene lookup returns CDR1 SGHVS and CDR2 FNYEAQ. The chain's CDR3 is CASSLQGQGAAEAFF. CDR3 DNA, as far as it was read: TGTGCCAGCAGCTTACAAGGGCAGGGCGCGGCTGAA.

Ten or more counts support this clone. The read finishes 3 residues shy of the CDR3 end, and the germline J gene is used to complete it. The chain carries TRBV5-5 and TRBJ1-2; D may be TRBD1 (5 bases). V lost 4 bases and J 5 bases, leaving 18 bases between the germline ends. The CDR3 is 15 amino acids. The germline V gene has CDR1 SGHKS and CDR2 YYEKEE (reference sequence). The CDR3 bases that were read are TGTGCCAGCAGCCCAGTTACCGACAGCCTTTATGGC. Protein sequence: CASSPVTDSLYG. The full-length CDR3 reads as CASSPVTDSLYGYTF.

This clone was seen repeatedly, ten times or more. The read ends 3 residues before the CDR3 terminus; that terminus is restored from the germline J gene. The chain uses TRBV7-9 and TRBJ2-5, with D possibly being TRBD1 (5 bases). The CDR3 consists of 15 residues. Trimming shortened V by 5 bases and J by 2 bases, and 15 bases separated the two germline ends. CDR1 SEHNR and CDR2 FQNEAQ come from the germline V gene (reference sequence). The DNA read from the CDR3 is TGTGCCAGCAGCCCACGGACATTCCCTCAAGAGACC. Amino acids: CASSPRTFPQET. The whole CDR3 protein reads CASSPRTFPQETQYF. The full variable domain, with the rest looked up from reference TRBV7-9 and TRBJ2-5, is DTGVSQNPRHKITKRGQNVTFRCDPISEHNRLYWYRQTLGQGPEFLTYFQNEAQLEKSRLLSDRFSAERPKGSFSTLEIQRTEQGDSAMYLCASSPRTFPQETQYFGPGTRLLVL.

Comments on this clone: The read ends 3 residues early relative to the CDR3; the germline J gene fills the gap. The V gene is TRBV19, the J gene TRBJ1-2, with TRBD1 as a possible D gene (5 bases). CDR1 LNHDA and CDR2 SQIVND come from the germline V gene (reference sequence). With 7 bases removed from V and 4 bases from J, the gap between germline ends came to 16 bases. The CDR3 runs to 14 residues. CDR3 DNA (partial): TGTGCCAGTACCCGACAGACCCGCCTCTATGGC. Translating gives CASTRQTRLYG. In full, the CDR3 is CASTRQTRLYGYTF. Using reference TRBV19 and TRBJ1-2 for the parts outside the CDR3, the full variable domain is DGGITQSPKYLFRKEGQNVTLSCEQNLNHDAMYWYRQDPGQGLRLIYYSQIVNDFQKGDIAEGYSVSREKKESFPLTVTSAQKNPTAFYLCASTRQTRLYGYTFGSGTRLTVV.

Details on this clone: A much larger clone differs by one base, so this may be a read error. Coverage ceases 3 residues before the CDR3 finishes, and the germline J gene fills in the end. The chain is built from TRBV11-2 and TRBJ1-2; 9 nucleotides line up with TRBD1. J lost 7 bases, V lost 4 bases, and 4 bases had no gene match. The CDR3 is made up of 13 amino acids. Germline CDR1 SGHAT, CDR2 FQNNGV. The CDR3 loop is CASSWGQGSGYTF. The CDR3 DNA, read in part, is TGTGCCAGCAGCTGGGGACAGGGAAGTGGC.

At least ten counts were recorded for this clone. The observed sequence ends 3 residues before the CDR3 terminus, with the missing tail filled in from the germline J gene. The rearrangement uses TRBV5-1 and TRBJ2-5, with 10 positions matching TRBD2. With 2 bases clipped from V and 3 bases from J, the junction kept 1 base outside the gene matches. This CDR3 is built from 14 residues. Per germline, CDR1 SGHRS and CDR2 YFSETQ. The DNA read from the CDR3 is TGCGCCAGCAGCTTTACTAGCGGGGAAGAGACC. Its translation: CASSFTSGEET. The full CDR3 reads CASSFTSGEETQYF.